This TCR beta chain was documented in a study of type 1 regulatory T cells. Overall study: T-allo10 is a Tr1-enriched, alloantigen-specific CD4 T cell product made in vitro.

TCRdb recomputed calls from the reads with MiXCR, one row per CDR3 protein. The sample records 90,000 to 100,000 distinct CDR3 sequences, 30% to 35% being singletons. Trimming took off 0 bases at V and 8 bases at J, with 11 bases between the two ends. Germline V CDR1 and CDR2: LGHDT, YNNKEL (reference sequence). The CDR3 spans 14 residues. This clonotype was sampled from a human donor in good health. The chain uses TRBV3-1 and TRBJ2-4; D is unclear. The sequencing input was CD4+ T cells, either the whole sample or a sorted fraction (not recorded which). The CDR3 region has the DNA TGTGCCAGCAGCCAAGACTCGACTGGTCACATTCAGTACTTC. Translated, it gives CASSQDSTGHIQYF.